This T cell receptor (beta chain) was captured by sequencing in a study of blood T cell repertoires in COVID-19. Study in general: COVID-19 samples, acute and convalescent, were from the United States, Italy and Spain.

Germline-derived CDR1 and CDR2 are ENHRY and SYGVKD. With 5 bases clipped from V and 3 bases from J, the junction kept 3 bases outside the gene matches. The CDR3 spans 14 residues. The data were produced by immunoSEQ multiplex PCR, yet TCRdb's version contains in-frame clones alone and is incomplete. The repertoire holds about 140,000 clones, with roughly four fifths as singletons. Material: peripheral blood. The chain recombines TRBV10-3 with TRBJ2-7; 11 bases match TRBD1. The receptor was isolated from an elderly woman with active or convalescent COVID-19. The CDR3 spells CAISTGQGVYEQYF. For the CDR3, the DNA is TGTGCCATCAGTACGGGACAGGGGGTCTACGAGCAGTACTTC.